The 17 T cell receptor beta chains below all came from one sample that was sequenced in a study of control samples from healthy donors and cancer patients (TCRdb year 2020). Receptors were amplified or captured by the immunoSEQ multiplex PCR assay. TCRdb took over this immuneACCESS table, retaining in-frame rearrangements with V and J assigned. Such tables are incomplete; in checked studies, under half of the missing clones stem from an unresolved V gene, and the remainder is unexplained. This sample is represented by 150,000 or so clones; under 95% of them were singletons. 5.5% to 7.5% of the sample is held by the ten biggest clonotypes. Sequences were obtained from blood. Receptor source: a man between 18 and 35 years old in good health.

CDR3 nucleotides: TGTGCCTGTAGACAGGGGAGCCACGAGCAGTACTTC. Translating gives CACRQGSHEQYF. This rearrangement joins TRBV30 to TRBJ2-7; 8 nucleotides match TRBD1. CDR1 GTSNPN and CDR2 SVGIG come from the germline V gene (reference sequence). The CDR3 consists of 12 residues. Trimming at V came to 6 bases and at J to 5 bases, leaving 6 bases not matched to a gene. The full variable domain, rest sourced from reference TRBV30 and TRBJ2-7, is SQTIHQWPATLVQPVGSPLSLECTVEGTSNPNLYWYRQAAGRGLQLLFYSVGIGQISSEVPQNLSASRPQDRQFILSSKKLLLSDSGFYLCACRQGSHEQYFGPGTRLTVT.

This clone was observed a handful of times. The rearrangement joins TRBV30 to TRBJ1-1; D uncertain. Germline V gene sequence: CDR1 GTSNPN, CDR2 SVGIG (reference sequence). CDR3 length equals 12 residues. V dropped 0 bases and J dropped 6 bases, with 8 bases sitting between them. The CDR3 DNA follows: TGTGCCTGGAGTGTTGAAAGAGCTGAAGCTTTCTTT. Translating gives CAWSVERAEAFF.

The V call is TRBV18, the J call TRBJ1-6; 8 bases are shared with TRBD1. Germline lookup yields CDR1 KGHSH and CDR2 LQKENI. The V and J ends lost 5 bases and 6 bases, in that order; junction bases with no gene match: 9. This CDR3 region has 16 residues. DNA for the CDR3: TGTGCCAGCTCAACAAGATCAGGGGGCGGTAATTCACCCCTCCACTTT. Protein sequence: CASSTRSGGGNSPLHF.

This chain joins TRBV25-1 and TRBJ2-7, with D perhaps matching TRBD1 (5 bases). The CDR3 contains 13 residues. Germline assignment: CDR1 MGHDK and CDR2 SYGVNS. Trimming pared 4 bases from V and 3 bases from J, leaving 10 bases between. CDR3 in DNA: TGTGCCAGCAGTGCCGGACACATCTACGAGCAGTACTTC. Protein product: CASSAGHIYEQYF.

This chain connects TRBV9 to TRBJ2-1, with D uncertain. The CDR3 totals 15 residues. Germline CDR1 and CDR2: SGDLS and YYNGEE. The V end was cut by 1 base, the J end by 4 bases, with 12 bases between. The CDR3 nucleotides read TGTGCCAGCAGCGTATCAGGTCAAACTTACAATGAGCAGTTCTTC. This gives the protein CASSVSGQTYNEQFF. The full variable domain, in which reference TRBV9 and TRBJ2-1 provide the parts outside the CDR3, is DSGVTQTPKHLITATGQRVTLRCSPRSGDLSVYWYQQSLDQGLQFLIQYYNGEERAKGNILERFSAQQFPDLHSELNLSSLELGDSALYFCASSVSGQTYNEQFFGPGTRLTVL.

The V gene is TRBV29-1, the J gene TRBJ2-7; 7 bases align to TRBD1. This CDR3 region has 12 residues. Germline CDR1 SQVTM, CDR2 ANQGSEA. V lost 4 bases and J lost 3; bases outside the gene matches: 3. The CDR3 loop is CSVVRTGYEQYF. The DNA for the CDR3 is TGCAGCGTTGTAAGGACAGGCTACGAGCAGTACTTC.

This CDR3 reads CASFSGTGTPYEQYF. The CDR3 DNA reads as TGTGCCAGCTTCTCAGGGACAGGTACCCCCTACGAGCAGTACTTC. The rearrangement links TRBV28 to TRBJ2-7; 8 nucleotides align to TRBD1. The V gene's germline CDR1 is MDHEN and CDR2 SYDVKM. This CDR3 is built from 15 residues. Trimming cost V 8 bases and J 2 bases; bases outside gene matches: 11.

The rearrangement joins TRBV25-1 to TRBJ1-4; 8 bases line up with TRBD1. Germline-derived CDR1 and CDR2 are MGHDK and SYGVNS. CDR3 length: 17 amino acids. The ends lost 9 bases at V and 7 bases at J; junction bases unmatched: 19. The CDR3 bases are TGTGCCAGTACTACAGAGACAGGGGCAGCTCCTTTTGAAAAACTGTTTTTT. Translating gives CASTTETGAAPFEKLFF.

This CDR3 reads CSARGRTREQFF. The DNA for the CDR3 is TGCAGTGCTCGTGGGAGGACGCGGGAGCAGTTCTTC. The V and J genes are TRBV20-1 and TRBJ2-1; tentative D call: TRBD2 (6 bases). Between the trimmed V and J ends, which lost 5 bases and 10 bases, there was a span of 15 bases. This CDR3 is built from 12 residues. Looked up from germline, CDR1 is DFQATT and CDR2 is SNEGSKA (reference sequence).

Here the CDR3 DNA reads TGTGCCAGCAGCCAAGATGCAACTAATGAAAAACTGTTTTTT. This translates into CASSQDATNEKLFF. The chain combines TRBV6-2 or TRBV6-3 with TRBJ1-4; D not resolved. V was trimmed by 6 bases and J by 0 bases, leaving 8 bases between them. Germline V gene data show CDR1 as MNHEY and CDR2 as SVGEGT. The CDR3 has 14 amino acids.

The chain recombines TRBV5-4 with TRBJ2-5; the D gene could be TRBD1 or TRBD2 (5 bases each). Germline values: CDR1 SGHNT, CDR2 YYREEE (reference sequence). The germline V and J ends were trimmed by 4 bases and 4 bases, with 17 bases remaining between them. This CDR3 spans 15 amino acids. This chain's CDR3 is CASSGGLGDRETQYF. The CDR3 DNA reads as TGTGCCAGCAGCGGGGGTCTGGGGGATAGAGAGACCCAGTACTTC. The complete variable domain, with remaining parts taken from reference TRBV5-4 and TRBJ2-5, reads ETGVTQSPTHLIKTRGQQVTLRCSSQSGHNTVSWYQQALGQGPQFIFQYYREEENGRGNFPPRFSGLQFPNYSSELNVNALELDDSALYLCASSGGLGDRETQYFGPGTRLLVL.

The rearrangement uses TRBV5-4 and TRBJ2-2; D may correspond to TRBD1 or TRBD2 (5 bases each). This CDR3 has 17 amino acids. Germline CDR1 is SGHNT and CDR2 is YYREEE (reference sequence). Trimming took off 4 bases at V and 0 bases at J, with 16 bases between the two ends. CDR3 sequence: CASSLGTKGSNTGELFF. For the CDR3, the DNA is TGTGCCAGCAGCCTTGGGACGAAGGGTTCGAACACCGGGGAGCTGTTTTTT.

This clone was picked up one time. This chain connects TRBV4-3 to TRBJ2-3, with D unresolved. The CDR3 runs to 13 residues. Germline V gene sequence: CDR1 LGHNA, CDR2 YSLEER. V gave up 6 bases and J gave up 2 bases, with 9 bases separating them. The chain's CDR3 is CASSSKLTDTQYF. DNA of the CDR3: TGCGCCAGCAGTAGTAAGCTCACAGATACGCAGTATTTT.

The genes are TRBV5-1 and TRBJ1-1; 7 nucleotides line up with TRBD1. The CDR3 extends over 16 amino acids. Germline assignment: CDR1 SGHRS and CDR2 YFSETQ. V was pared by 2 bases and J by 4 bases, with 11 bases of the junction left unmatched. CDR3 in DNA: TGCGCCAGCAGCTTTTCGACAGGGCTTTACGGCACTGAAGCTTTCTTT. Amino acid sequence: CASSFSTGLYGTEAFF.

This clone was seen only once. CDR3 region: CASSPGTGEGGYTF. The CDR3 nucleotides are TGTGCCAGCTCACCAGGCACAGGGGAAGGAGGCTACACCTTC. The V call is TRBV18, the J call TRBJ1-2, with 7 bases that match TRBD1. The trim removed 2 bases at V and 8 bases at J, leaving 8 bases unmatched. The germline V gene encodes CDR1 KGHSH and CDR2 LQKENI. The CDR3 length is 14 residues.

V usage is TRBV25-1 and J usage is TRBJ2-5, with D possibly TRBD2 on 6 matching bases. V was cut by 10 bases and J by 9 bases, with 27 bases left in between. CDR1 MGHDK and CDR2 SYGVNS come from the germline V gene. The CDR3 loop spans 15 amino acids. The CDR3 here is CATDGAGLPGYAQYF. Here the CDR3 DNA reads TGTGCCACCGACGGAGCGGGCCTTCCGGGCTATGCCCAGTACTTC.

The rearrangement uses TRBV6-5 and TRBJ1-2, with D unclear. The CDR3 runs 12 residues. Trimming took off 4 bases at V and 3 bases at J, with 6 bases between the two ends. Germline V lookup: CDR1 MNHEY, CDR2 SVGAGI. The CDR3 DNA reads TGTGCCAGCAGTTCAGTGGACTATGGCTACACCTTC. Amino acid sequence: CASSSVDYGYTF.